This T cell receptor (beta chain) was found in a study of T cells in Graves' hyperthyroidism and ophthalmopathy. Study-level results: Median prediction lead before ophthalmopathy onset was 6.5 to 7 months with the model.

Ten or more counts support this clonotype. What it binds is unknown. This CDR3 has 14 residues. The junction had 4 bases not matched to a gene; V was cut back by 4 bases and J by 2 bases. Germline V gene data show CDR1 as LNHDA and CDR2 as SQIVND (reference sequence). It was RNA transcripts that yielded the amplified TCR beta CDR3 regions. The TCR CDR3 first-round RT-PCR relied on the HTBI primer set. One entry per CDR3 protein, called by TCRdb with MiXCR from the multiplex PCR reads. The sample holds under 350,000 distinct CDR3 sequences, 20% to 30% seen once. Newly diagnosed hyperthyroidism, duration under 2 months, in patients aged 18 to 65. Diagnostic assessment was based on clinical symptoms, serum thyroxine and TRAb, thyroid ultrasound and orbital computed tomography. Any symptoms of ophthalmopathy came after the first hyperthyroidism diagnosis, from which the blood sample dates.

This sequence was found in a man aged 40-50 years with Graves' hyperthyroidism that later progressed to Graves' ophthalmopathy. Sequences were obtained from blood. The rearrangement joins TRBV19 to TRBJ2-7, with TRBD2 matching 8 bases. CDR3 bases: TGTGCCAGTAGTACCACGGGACTAGCCTACGAGCAGTACTTC. Protein product: CASSTTGLAYEQYF.